This TCR beta chain was captured by sequencing in a study of blood T cell repertoires in COVID-19. Method: immunoSEQ multiplex PCR; TCRdb's copy keeps in-frame clones and lacks some. The sample contains about 140,000 clones, around three quarters of which appear only once. V shed 3 bases and J 1 base; nucleotides not matched to a gene: 9. Germline CDR1 SGHRS, CDR2 YFSETQ. The CDR3 is 17 residues long. The source of this sequence is a man in his fifties or sixties with acute or convalescent COVID-19. Sequenced material: peripheral blood. This chain uses TRBV5-1 with TRBJ2-1, with 8 bases that match TRBD2. The CDR3, as DNA: TGCGCCAGCAGCTCCCGATTAGCGGGGTTATCCTACAATGAGCAGTTCTTC. Amino acid sequence: CASSSRLAGLSYNEQFF.